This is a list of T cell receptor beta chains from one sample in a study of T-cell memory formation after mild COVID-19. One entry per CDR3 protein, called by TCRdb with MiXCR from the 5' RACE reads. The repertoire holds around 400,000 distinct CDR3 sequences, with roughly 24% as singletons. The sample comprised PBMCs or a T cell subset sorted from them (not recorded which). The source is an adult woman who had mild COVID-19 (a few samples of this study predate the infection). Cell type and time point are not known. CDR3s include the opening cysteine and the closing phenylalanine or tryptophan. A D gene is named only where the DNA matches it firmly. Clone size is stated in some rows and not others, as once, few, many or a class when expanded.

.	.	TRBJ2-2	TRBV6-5	TGTGCCACCTGGGGCCCGAACACCGGGGAGCTGTTTTTT	CATWGPNTGELFF
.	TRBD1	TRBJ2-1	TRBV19	TGTGCCAGTAGTCCAATCGACAGGGACTACAATGAGCAGTTCTTC	CASSPIDRDYNEQFF
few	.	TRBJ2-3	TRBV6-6	TGTGCCAGCCGAGACGATACAGATACGCAGTATTTT	CASRDDTDTQYF
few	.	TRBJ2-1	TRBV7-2	TGTGCCACCTCACGGACTGTCAACAATGAGCAGTTCTTC	CATSRTVNNEQFF
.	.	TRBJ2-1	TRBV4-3	TGCGCCAGCAGCCAAGGGGGGGCAGTTTACAATGAGCAGTTCTTC	CASSQGGAVYNEQFF
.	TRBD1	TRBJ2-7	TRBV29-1	TGCAGCGTTACGACAGGGACGGCCAACGAGCAGTACTTC	CSVTTGTANEQYF
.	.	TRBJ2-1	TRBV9	TGTGCCAGCAGCGCCTTAGGGAGTGAGCAGTTCTTC	CASSALGSEQFF
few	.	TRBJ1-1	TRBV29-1	TGCAGCGTTGAACAGCCTTACGTTAACACTGAAGCTTTCTTT	CSVEQPYVNTEAFF
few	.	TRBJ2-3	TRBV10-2	TGCGCCAGCAGTGAGGGGGGGGCGTCGGGCACAGATACGCAGTATTTT	CASSEGGASGTDTQYF
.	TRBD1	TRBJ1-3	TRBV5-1	TGCGCCAGCAGCTGGTCGTGGGACAGGGGCTCTGGAAACACCATATATTTT	CASSWSWDRGSGNTIYF
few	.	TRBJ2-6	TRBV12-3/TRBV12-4	TGTGCCAGCAGCCAGACTGGAAGCTCTGGGGCCAACGTCCTGACTTTC	CASSQTGSSGANVLTF
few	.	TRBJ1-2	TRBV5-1	TGCGCCAGCAGCTTAGAATCGGGCTCCTACACCTTC	CASSLESGSYTF
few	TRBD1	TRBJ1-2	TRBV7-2	TGTGCCAGCAGTCGGACAGGGGGCTCGTCTAACTATGGCTACACCTTC	CASSRTGGSSNYGYTF
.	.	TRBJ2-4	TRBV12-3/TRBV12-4	TGTGCCAGCAGCCGTTCTGAGGCCAAAAACATTCAGTACTTC	CASSRSEAKNIQYF
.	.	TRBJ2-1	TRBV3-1	TGTGCCAGCAGCCTGTTTATGGGGGGGCTAAAGCAGTTCTTC	CASSLFMGGLKQFF
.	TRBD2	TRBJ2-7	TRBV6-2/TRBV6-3	TGTGCCAGCAGTAGACTAGCGACACGACCCTACGAGCAGTACTTC	CASSRLATRPYEQYF
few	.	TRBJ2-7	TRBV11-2	TGTGCCAGCAGCTTAGACGCCCACGCCTGGGAGCAGTACTTC	CASSLDAHAWEQYF
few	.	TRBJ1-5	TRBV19	TGTGCCAGTATGTACGGTGCGCACAGCAATCAGCCCCAGCATTTT	CASMYGAHSNQPQHF
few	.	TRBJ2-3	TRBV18	TGTGCCAGCTCACCTTTTGGGAGGATAGGTGAAGATACGCAGTATTTT	CASSPFGRIGEDTQYF
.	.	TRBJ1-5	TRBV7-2	TGTGCCAGCAGCTTAAGCTCGGTTCGCCGGGTTCAGCCCCAGCATTTT	CASSLSSVRRVQPQHF
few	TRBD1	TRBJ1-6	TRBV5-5	TGTGCCAGCGACAGGGATTTGAGGAAACCACCCCTCCACTTT	CASDRDLRKPPLHF
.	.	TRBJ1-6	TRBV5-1	TGCGCCAGCAGCTTGGGAACCGGGGATTCACCCCTCCACTTT	CASSLGTGDSPLHF
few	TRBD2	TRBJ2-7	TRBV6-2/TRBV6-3	TGTGCCAGCAGTTACTCGTCTAGCGGGGGTACCTCCTACGAGCAGTACTTC	CASSYSSSGGTSYEQYF
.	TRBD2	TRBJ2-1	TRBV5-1	TGCGCCAGCAGCTGGATCTTAGCGGGGGGGCACAATGAGCAGTTCTTC	CASSWILAGGHNEQFF
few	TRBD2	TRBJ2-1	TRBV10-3	TGTGCCATCACCCCCACCGGGACTAGCGATAATGAGCAGTTCTTC	CAITPTGTSDNEQFF
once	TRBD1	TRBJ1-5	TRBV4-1	TGCGCCAGCAGCGAAGACAGGGGCTCAAGCCAGCCCCAGCATTTT	CASSEDRGSSQPQHF
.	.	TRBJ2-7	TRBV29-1	TGCCCAGAGGGGGACACCAGCTCCTACGAGCAGTACTTC	CPEGDTSSYEQYF
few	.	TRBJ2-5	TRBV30	TGTGCCTGGAGTTGGAGTAGCATGGAGACCCAGTACTTC	CAWSWSSMETQYF
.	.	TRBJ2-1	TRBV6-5	TGCCTCGGGGACGACTACAATGAGCAGTTCTTC	CLGDDYNEQFF
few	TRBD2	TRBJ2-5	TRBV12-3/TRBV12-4	TGTGCCAGCAGTTGGACTAGCGGGAGGGCCTTGGGAGAGACCCAGTACTTC	CASSWTSGRALGETQYF
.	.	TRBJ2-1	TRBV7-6	TGTGCCAGCAGTCGGCTACAAGGTCTATCCTACAATGAGCAGTTCTTC	CASSRLQGLSYNEQFF
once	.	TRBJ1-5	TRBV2	TGTGCCAGCAGTCAAGGCAGGGTCAATCAGCCCCATCATTTT	CASSQGRVNQPHHF
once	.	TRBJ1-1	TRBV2	TGTGCCAGCAGTGAAGCCCAGACAGCCAACACTGAAGCTTTCTTT	CASSEAQTANTEAFF
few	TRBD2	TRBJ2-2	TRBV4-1	TGCGCCAGCAGCCAAGTGCAGCGGGGGACCGGGGAGCTGTTTTTT	CASSQVQRGTGELFF
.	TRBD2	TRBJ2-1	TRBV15	TGTGCCACCAGCAGAGAGGGACTAGGAGGAGACAATGAGCAGTTCTTC	CATSREGLGGDNEQFF
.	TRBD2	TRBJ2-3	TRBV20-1	TGCAGTGCTGCCATCGTTGCGGGAGGAATAGATACGCAGTATTTT	CSAAIVAGGIDTQYF
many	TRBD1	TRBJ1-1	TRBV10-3	TGTGCCATCAGTGAGTCCGGGACAGCCCATGCCTACACTGAAGCTTTCTTT	CAISESGTAHAYTEAFF
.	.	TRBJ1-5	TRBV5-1	TGCGCCAGCAGCTTGGACATCAATCAGCCCCAGCATTTT	CASSLDINQPQHF
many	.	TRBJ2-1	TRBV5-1	TGCGCCAGCAGCTTGGGAGGTAGCAACAATGAGCAGTTCTTC	CASSLGGSNNEQFF
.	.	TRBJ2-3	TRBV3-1	TGTGCCAGCAGCCAAGTGGGTTCAGGGATCTTGCAGTATTTT	CASSQVGSGILQYF
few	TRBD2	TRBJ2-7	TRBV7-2	TGTGCCAGCAGCTTAGAGGCGGGAGCTTTCTACGAGCAGTACTTC	CASSLEAGAFYEQYF
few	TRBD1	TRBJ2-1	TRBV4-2	TGTGCCAGCAGCCAAGAGGGGACAGGGGCTTACAATGAGCAGTTCTTC	CASSQEGTGAYNEQFF
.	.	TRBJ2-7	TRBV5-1	TGCGCCAGCAGCTCTCCCGGAAGGGGGAAGTATTACGAGCAGTACTTC	CASSSPGRGKYYEQYF
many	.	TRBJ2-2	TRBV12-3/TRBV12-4	TGTGCCAGCAGTTTTGAGAGAACCGGGGAGCTGTTTTTT	CASSFERTGELFF
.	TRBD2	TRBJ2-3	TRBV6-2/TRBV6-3	TGTGCCAGCAGTTCCTATAGCGGGAGAAACACAGATACGCAGTATTTT	CASSSYSGRNTDTQYF
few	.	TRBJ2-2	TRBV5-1	TGCGCCAGCAGCTCATACCTCCGCATAGGGGAGATAACCGGGGAGCTGTTTTTT	CASSSYLRIGEITGELFF
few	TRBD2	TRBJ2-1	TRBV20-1	TGCAGAGCGACTAGCGGGTTTGAGCAGTTCTTC	CRATSGFEQFF